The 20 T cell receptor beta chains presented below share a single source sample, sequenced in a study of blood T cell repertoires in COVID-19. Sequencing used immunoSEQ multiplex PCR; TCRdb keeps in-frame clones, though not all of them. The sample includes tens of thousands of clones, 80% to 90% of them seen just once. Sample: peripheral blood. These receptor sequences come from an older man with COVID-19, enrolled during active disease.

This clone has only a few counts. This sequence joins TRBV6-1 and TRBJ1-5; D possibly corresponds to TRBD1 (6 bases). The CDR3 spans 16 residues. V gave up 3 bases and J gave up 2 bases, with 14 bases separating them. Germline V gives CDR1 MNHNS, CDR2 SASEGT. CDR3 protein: CASSDAGVRGNQPQHF. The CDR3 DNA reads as TGTGCCAGCAGTGACGCAGGGGTTCGTGGCAATCAGCCCCAGCATTTT.

The CDR3 sequence: CASTRDRGTSTSGNTIYF. DNA for the CDR3: TGTGCCAGCACCAGGGACAGGGGGACCTCCACCTCTGGAAACACCATATATTTT. The chain links TRBV27 to TRBJ1-3; TRBD1 aligns across 11 bases. Unmatched junction bases numbered 11, after V lost 7 bases and J lost 0 bases. CDR1 and CDR2 from the germline V gene are MNHEY and SMNVEV (reference sequence). The CDR3 loop spans 18 amino acids.

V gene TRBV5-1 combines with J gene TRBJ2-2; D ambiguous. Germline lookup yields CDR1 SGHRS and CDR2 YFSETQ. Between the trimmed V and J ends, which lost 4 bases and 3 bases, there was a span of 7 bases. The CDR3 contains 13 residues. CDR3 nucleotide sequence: TGCGCCAGCAGCCGAGGAGACACCGGGGAGCTGTTTTTT. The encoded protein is CASSRGDTGELFF.

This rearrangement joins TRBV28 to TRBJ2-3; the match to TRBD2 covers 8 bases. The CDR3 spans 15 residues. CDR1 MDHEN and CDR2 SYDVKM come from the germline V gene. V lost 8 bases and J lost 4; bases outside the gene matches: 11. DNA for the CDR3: TGTGCCAGCTTCCCGGGGGGGGCACGTCCAGATACGCAGTATTTT. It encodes CASFPGGARPDTQYF. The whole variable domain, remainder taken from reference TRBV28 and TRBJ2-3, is DVKVTQSSRYLVKRTGEKVFLECVQDMDHENMFWYRQDPGLGLRLIYFSYDVKMKEKGDIPEGYSVSREKKERFSLILESASTNQTSMYLCASFPGGARPDTQYFGPGTRLTVL.

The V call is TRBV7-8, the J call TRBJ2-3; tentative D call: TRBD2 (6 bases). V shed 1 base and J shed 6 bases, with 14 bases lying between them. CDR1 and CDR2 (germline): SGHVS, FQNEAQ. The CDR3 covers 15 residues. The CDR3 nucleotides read TGTGCCAGCAGCTTAGGAGCGGGTGAACCTGATACGCAGTATTTT. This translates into CASSLGAGEPDTQYF. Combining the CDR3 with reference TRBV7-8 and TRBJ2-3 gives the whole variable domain GAGVSQSPRYKVAKRGQDVALRCDPISGHVSLFWYQQALGQGPEFLTYFQNEAQLDKSGLPSDRFFAERPEGSVSTLKIQRTQQEDSAVYLCASSLGAGEPDTQYFGPGTRLTVL.

CDR3 amino acids: CASSQGRLGQANEKLFF. In nucleotides, the CDR3 is TGCGCCAGCAGCCAAGGACGGCTCGGACAGGCAAATGAAAAACTGTTTTTT. V is TRBV4-1 and J is TRBJ1-4, with TRBD1 matching over 7 bases. CDR1 and CDR2 from the germline V gene are MGHRA and YSYEKL. There are 17 residues in the CDR3. The trim removed 1 base at V and 5 bases at J, leaving 10 bases unmatched.

The CDR3 region is CASKGGALNTEAFF. The CDR3, as DNA: TGTGCCAGCAAAGGGGGGGCGTTGAACACTGAAGCTTTCTTT. V gene TRBV28 combines with J gene TRBJ1-1; maybe TRBD1 (6 bases). CDR3 length equals 14 residues. CDR1 is MDHEN, CDR2 SYDVKM, per germline. V was clipped by 7 bases and J by 0 bases, with 12 bases between them.

CDR3 nucleotide sequence: TGTGCCAGCAGCCCGGGACTAGAACGAGTCGGGGAGCTGTTTTTT. Translation: CASSPGLERVGELFF. The gene calls are TRBV5-4 and TRBJ2-2; 8 bases match TRBD2. The trim removed 4 bases at V and 7 bases at J, leaving 9 bases unmatched. CDR3 length equals 15 residues. Germline CDR1 is SGHNT and CDR2 is YYREEE (reference sequence).

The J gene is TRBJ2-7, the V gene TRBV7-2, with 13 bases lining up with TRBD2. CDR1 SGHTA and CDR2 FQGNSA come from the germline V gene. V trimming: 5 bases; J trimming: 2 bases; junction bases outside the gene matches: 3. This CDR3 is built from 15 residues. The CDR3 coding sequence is TGTGCCAGCAGCCTTACTAGCGGGGGGGCCTACGAGCAGTACTTC. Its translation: CASSLTSGGAYEQYF.

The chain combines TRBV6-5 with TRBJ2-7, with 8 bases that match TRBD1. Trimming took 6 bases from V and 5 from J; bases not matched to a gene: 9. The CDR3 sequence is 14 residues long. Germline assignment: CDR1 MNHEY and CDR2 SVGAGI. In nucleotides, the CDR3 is TGTGCCAGCAGACGGGGACAGGAGAATAACGAGCAGTACTTC. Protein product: CASRRGQENNEQYF.

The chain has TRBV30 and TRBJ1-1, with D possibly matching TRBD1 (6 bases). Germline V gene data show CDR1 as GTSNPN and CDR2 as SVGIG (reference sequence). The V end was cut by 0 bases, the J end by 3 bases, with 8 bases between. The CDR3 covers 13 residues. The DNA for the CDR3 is TGTGCCTGGAGTGTTAACAGGGACACTGAAGCTTTCTTT. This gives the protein CAWSVNRDTEAFF.

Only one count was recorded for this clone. CDR3 in amino acids: CASSSGGAKNIQYF. CDR3 coding DNA: TGTGCCAGCAGCTCGGGTGGGGCCAAAAACATTCAGTACTTC. The J gene is TRBJ2-4, the V gene TRBV7-3, with unresolved D. CDR3 length equals 14 residues. Per germline, CDR1 SGHTA and CDR2 FQGTGA. V shed 4 bases and J shed 1 base, with 8 bases lying between them.

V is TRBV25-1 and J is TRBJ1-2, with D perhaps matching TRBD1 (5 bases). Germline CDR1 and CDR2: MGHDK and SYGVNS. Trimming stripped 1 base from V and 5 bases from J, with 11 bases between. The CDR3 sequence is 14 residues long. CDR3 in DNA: TGTGCCAGCAGTGAATCAGGGAAGGGTTATGGCTACACCTTC. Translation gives CASSESGKGYGYTF.

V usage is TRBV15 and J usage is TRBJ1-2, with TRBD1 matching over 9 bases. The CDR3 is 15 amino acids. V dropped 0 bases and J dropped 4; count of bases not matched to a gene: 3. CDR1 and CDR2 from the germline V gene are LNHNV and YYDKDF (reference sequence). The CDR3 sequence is CATSRDLDRGYGYTF. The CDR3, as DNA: TGTGCCACCAGCAGAGATCTGGACAGGGGCTATGGCTACACCTTC.

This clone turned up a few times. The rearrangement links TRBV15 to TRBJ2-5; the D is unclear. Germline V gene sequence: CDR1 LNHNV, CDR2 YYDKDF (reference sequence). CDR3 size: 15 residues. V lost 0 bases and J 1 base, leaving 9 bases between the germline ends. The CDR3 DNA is TGTGCCACCAGCAGAGAGGTTTGGGCCCAAGAGACCCAGTACTTC. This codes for CATSREVWAQETQYF.

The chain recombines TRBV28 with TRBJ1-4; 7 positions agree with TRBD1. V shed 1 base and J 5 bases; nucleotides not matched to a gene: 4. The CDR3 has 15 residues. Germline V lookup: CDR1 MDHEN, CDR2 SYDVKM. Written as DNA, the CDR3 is TGTGCCAGCAGTTTATCCGCCAGGGGGAATGAAAAACTGTTTTTT. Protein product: CASSLSARGNEKLFF.

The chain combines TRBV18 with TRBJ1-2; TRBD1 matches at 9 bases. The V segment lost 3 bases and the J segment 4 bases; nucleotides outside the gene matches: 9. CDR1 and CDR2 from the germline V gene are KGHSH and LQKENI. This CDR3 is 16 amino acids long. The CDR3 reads CASSPPGTGWAYGYTF. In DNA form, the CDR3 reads TGTGCCAGCTCACCTCCCGGGACAGGGTGGGCCTATGGCTACACCTTC.

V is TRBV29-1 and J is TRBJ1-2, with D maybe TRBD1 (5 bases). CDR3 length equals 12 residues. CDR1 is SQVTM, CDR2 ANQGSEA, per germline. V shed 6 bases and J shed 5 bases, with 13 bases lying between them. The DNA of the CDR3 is TGCAGCGTATTCAGGGCCTCTTATGGCTACACCTTC. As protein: CSVFRASYGYTF.

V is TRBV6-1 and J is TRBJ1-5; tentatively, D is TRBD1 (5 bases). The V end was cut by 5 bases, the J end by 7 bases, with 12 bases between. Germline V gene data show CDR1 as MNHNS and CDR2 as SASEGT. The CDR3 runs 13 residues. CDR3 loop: CASSLQGSQPQHF. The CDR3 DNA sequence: TGTGCCAGCAGTTTGCAGGGATCCCAGCCCCAGCATTTT.

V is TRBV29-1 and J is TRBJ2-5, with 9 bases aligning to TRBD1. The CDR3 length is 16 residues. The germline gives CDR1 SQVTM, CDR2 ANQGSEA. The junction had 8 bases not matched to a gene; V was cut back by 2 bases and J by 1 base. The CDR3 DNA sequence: TGCAGCGTTGAAATTCCGGGACAGGGCCTCCAAGAGACCCAGTACTTC. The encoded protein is CSVEIPGQGLQETQYF.